The 21 T cell receptor beta chains below were found in one sample sequenced in a study of response to subunit inactivated influenza vaccine. From the RT-PCR reads, TCRdb called clonotypes with MiXCR, one entry per CDR3 protein. The table includes fewer than 700,000 distinct CDR3 sequences, about an eighth detected once. The source material was PBMCs from blood, sampled 45 days after vaccination. The receptors were gathered from a man aged 45-60 years who received an inactivated influenza vaccine.

This clonotype was picked up a small number of times. The chain links TRBV10-3 to TRBJ2-2; D might be TRBD1 (6 bases). V was cut by 2 bases and J by 4 bases, with 11 bases left in between. The CDR3 loop spans 15 amino acids. Germline V gene lookup returns CDR1 ENHRY and CDR2 SYGVKD. CDR3: CAISETGSSTGELFF. The CDR3 DNA reads as TGTGCCATCAGTGAGACAGGGTCTAGCACCGGGGAGCTGTTTTTT.

Ten or more counts support this clonotype. The chain uses TRBV7-2 and TRBJ2-7; 10 positions match TRBD1. Trimming took 5 bases from V and 2 from J; bases not matched to a gene: 6. Germline assignment: CDR1 SGHTA and CDR2 FQGNSA. The CDR3 covers 15 residues. The CDR3 sequence: CASSTWGTGAYEQYF. CDR3 nucleotides: TGTGCCAGCAGCACATGGGGGACAGGGGCCTACGAGCAGTACTTC.

This clonotype was counted a few times. The J gene is TRBJ2-7, the V gene TRBV12-3 or TRBV12-4; 8 nucleotides align to TRBD2. The V segment lost 5 bases and the J segment 7 bases; nucleotides outside the gene matches: 10. The CDR3 runs to 14 residues. The chain's CDR3 is CASSPGGLVSEQYF. CDR3 DNA sequence: TGTGCCAGCAGTCCCGGGGGACTAGTTTCGGAGCAGTACTTC.

V is TRBV6-6 and J is TRBJ2-5, with D uncertain. Germline V lookup: CDR1 MNHNY, CDR2 SVGAGI (reference sequence). The length of the CDR3 is 13 residues. Trimming pared 3 bases from V and 6 bases from J, leaving 11 bases between. The chain's CDR3 is CASSYDPRQTQYF. The CDR3 DNA reads as TGTGCCAGCAGTTATGACCCCCGGCAGACCCAGTACTTC.

This clonotype was seen more than once but under ten times. As DNA, the CDR3 is TGTGCCAGCAGAAGAGACAGGGGGCGAATGAACACTGAAGCTTTCTTT. Residues: CASRRDRGRMNTEAFF. The V and J genes are TRBV6-2 or TRBV6-3 and TRBJ1-1, with 10 bases lining up with TRBD1. This CDR3 spans 16 amino acids. Unmatched junction bases numbered 7, after V lost 6 bases and J lost 0 bases. The V gene's germline CDR1 is MNHEY and CDR2 SVGEGT.

Only a few counts were recorded for this clonotype. V gene TRBV24-1 combines with J gene TRBJ2-7; D unresolved. In germline, CDR1 is KGHDR, CDR2 SFDVKD. V lost 4 bases to trimming and J lost 1 base, with 7 bases between them. CDR3 length: 13 amino acids. CDR3 protein: CATSEDGSYEQYF. The CDR3 coding sequence is TGTGCCACCAGTGAGGACGGGTCCTACGAGCAGTACTTC.

This clonotype was detected ten times or more. The V and J genes are TRBV5-1 and TRBJ2-7, with a possible D match to TRBD1 (6 bases). This CDR3 contains 12 residues. V lost 2 bases and J lost 5, with 8 bases in between. CDR1 and CDR2 (germline): SGHRS, YFSETQ. The CDR3 DNA sequence: TGCGCCAGCAGCTTCAGGGGAGACGAGCAGTACTTC. Translating gives CASSFRGDEQYF.

This clonotype came up a few times. The CDR3 is CAGYRGAGETQYF. CDR3 in DNA: TGTGCCGGGTACAGGGGGGCAGGAGAGACCCAGTACTTC. The chain combines TRBV30 with TRBJ2-5; 8 bases map to TRBD1. CDR3 length equals 13 residues. Germline assignment: CDR1 GTSNPN and CDR2 SVGIG (reference sequence). Germline trimming cut 8 bases from V and 4 bases from J; bases unmatched to any gene: 9. Combining the CDR3 with reference TRBV30 and TRBJ2-5 gives the whole variable domain SQTIHQWPATLVQPVGSPLSLECTVEGTSNPNLYWYRQAAGRGLQLLFYSVGIGQISSEVPQNLSASRPQDRQFILSSKKLLLSDSGFYLCAGYRGAGETQYFGPGTRLLVL.

The chain has TRBV6-5 and TRBJ2-5, with TRBD1 matching 7 bases. J lost 9 bases, V lost 1 base, and 8 bases had no gene match. Germline V gene data show CDR1 as MNHEY and CDR2 as SVGAGI. The CDR3 spans 14 residues. CDR3 protein: CASSYWTGDEAQYF. CDR3 DNA: TGTGCCAGCAGTTACTGGACAGGCGATGAGGCCCAGTACTTC.

This clonotype appeared a few times. The chain couples TRBV7-2 to TRBJ1-2; D is uncertain. The germline gives CDR1 SGHTA, CDR2 FQGNSA. V was cut by 1 base and J by 4 bases, with 7 bases left in between. The CDR3 loop spans 13 amino acids. As DNA, the CDR3 is TGTGCCAGCAGCTTAGAAAGTAGCTATGGCTACACCTTC. Its protein product is CASSLESSYGYTF.

The table lists this clonotype with a few counts. The chain is built from TRBV5-5 and TRBJ2-7, with a possible D match to TRBD1 (6 bases). This CDR3 comprises 15 residues. Looked up from germline, CDR1 is SGHKS and CDR2 is YYEKEE (reference sequence). V lost 4 bases and J 6 bases, leaving 20 bases between the germline ends. CDR3 in DNA: TGTGCCAGCAGCCTGACTACAGGGTCAAGTCGCGAGCAGTACTTC. It specifies CASSLTTGSSREQYF.

This clonotype was counted a few times. The chain links TRBV14 to TRBJ2-7, with 8 bases fitting TRBD1. Trimming at V came to 5 bases and at J to 5 bases, leaving 14 bases not matched to a gene. CDR1 SGHDN and CDR2 FVKESK come from the germline V gene. The CDR3 length is 16 residues. The CDR3 bases are TGTGCCAGCAGCGCGATATACCCGGACAGGGACCACGAGCAGTACTTC. Translating it yields CASSAIYPDRDHEQYF.

The chain joins TRBV20-1 to TRBJ1-1; D may be TRBD1 (5 bases). The germline V gene encodes CDR1 DFQATT and CDR2 SNEGSKA (reference sequence). This CDR3 comprises 14 residues. V was clipped by 3 bases and J by 2 bases, with 13 bases between them. The CDR3 protein is CSARIGAVNTEAFF. In DNA form, the CDR3 reads TGCAGTGCTAGGATTGGGGCGGTCAACACTGAAGCTTTCTTT.

This clonotype was seen only a few times. The V gene is TRBV20-1, the J gene TRBJ1-5; 9 bases agree with TRBD1. Trimming took 6 bases from V and 11 from J; bases not matched to a gene: 8. Germline-derived CDR1 and CDR2 are DFQATT and SNEGSKA (reference sequence). The CDR3 is made up of 12 amino acids. The CDR3 DNA follows: TGCAGTGCAACAACAGGGGGCGGGGCCCAGCATTTT. Translated: CSATTGGGAQHF.

There are a few counts of this clonotype. The CDR3, as DNA: TGTGCCAGCAGTTTGGCAGCGGGGGGACCCTACAATGAGCAGTTCTTC. Its protein product is CASSLAAGGPYNEQFF. The rearrangement uses TRBV12-3 or TRBV12-4 and TRBJ2-1; the match to TRBD2 covers 9 bases. After removal of 3 bases from V and 2 bases from J, the junction contained 5 bases not matched to a gene. The CDR3 covers 16 residues.

This clonotype was observed many times. Mismatch with germline at one junction end may stem from a read error. This chain uses TRBV7-9 with TRBJ1-3; D ambiguous. The CDR3 totals 11 residues. CDR1 SEHNR and CDR2 FQNEAQ come from the germline V gene (reference sequence). Written as DNA, the CDR3 is TGTGCCAGCAGCTTAGCCACCATAACAGCTTTT. The encoded protein is CASSLATITAF.

This clonotype was detected a few times. The chain combines TRBV21-1 with TRBJ2-1; TRBD1, the D gene given by the table, was not confirmed from the DNA. TRBV21-1 is tagged as a pseudogene. This CDR3 has 16 amino acids. The chain's CDR3 is CASSIRDPGRNNEQFF. The CDR3, as DNA: TGTGCCAGCAGCATAAGGGACCCGGGACGGAACAATGAGCAGTTCTTC.

This sequence joins TRBV5-6 and TRBJ2-5, with D perhaps matching TRBD2 (5 bases). The CDR3 spans 13 residues. Germline V gives CDR1 SGHDT, CDR2 YYEEEE. Trimming removed 3 bases at V and 5 bases at J, with 11 bases between. CDR3 residues: CASSWRLAETQYF. In DNA form, the CDR3 reads TGTGCCAGCAGCTGGAGGCTGGCGGAGACCCAGTACTTC.

Only one count was recorded for this clonotype. This rearrangement joins TRBV2 to TRBJ2-3; D remains unclear. The V end was cut by 2 bases, the J end by 1 base, with 10 bases between. This CDR3 region has 15 residues. Germline V CDR1 and CDR2: SNHLY, FYNNEI. The CDR3 protein is CASSELVEGTDTQYF. In nucleotides, the CDR3 is TGTGCCAGCAGTGAACTAGTCGAGGGCACAGATACGCAGTATTTT.

The chain links TRBV6-1 to TRBJ2-7; D uncertain. Per germline, CDR1 MNHNS and CDR2 SASEGT. Trimming took 0 bases from V and 9 from J, leaving 12 bases between them. This CDR3 is built from 13 residues. The CDR3 sequence: CASSEAEPQGQYF. CDR3 nucleotides: TGTGCCAGCAGTGAAGCGGAACCCCAAGGGCAGTACTTC.

This clonotype was seen only a few times. The rearrangement uses TRBV25-1 and TRBJ2-1, with 10 bases that match TRBD2. The germline CDR1 and CDR2 sequences are MGHDK and SYGVNS. This CDR3 is 15 amino acids long. The V gene end was trimmed by 4 bases and the J gene end by 4 bases; junction bases not matched to a gene: 4. The CDR3 reads CASSVSGRRYNEQFF. The CDR3, as DNA: TGTGCCAGCAGTGTTAGCGGGAGGAGGTACAATGAGCAGTTCTTC.